This T cell receptor beta chain appears in the sequencing data of a study of T cells in tumors after PD-1 blockade. This table comes from immunoSEQ multiplex PCR, and its TCRdb copy is limited to in-frame clones, with some not included. This table has 23,000 or so clones, roughly 82% appearing once. The CDR3 spans 16 residues. Per germline, CDR1 LGHDT and CDR2 YNNKEL (reference sequence). V shed 4 bases, J shed 7 bases, and the junction held 10 bases outside the gene matches. The sequence was obtained from a human donor with basal cell carcinoma. The input for sequencing was PBMCs, taken after anti-PD-1 treatment. The rearrangement joins TRBV3-1 (or the pseudogene TRBV3-2) to TRBJ1-6; 7 nucleotides line up with TRBD1. In nucleotides, the CDR3 is TGTGCCAGCAGCCTTCAGACAGGGCGAGGAAATTCACCCCTCCACTTT. As protein: CASSLQTGRGNSPLHF.